The entry below describes one T cell receptor (beta chain). CDR3 length equals 17 residues. Germline loops: CDR1 LNHDA, CDR2 SQIVND (reference sequence). V trimming: 5 bases; J trimming: 4 bases; junction bases outside the gene matches: 14. These data come from a study of early T cells in non-severe SARS-CoV-2 infection. In the library, individual cDNA molecules carried attached unique molecular identifiers. One entry per CDR3 protein, called by TCRdb with MiXCR from the 5' RACE reads. This sample has about 89,000 distinct CDR3 sequences, with about 15% found just once. V and J are TRBV19 and TRBJ2-1, with TRBD2 identical over 7 bases. The sequence derives from an adult who was a healthcare worker with PCR-confirmed SARS-CoV-2 infection or an uninfected control (not recorded which). The sequencing sample was made of whole blood. DNA for the CDR3: TGTGCCAGTAGTGCCCGGACGGGGGGAAGATCGTACAATGAGCAGTTCTTC. Encoded protein: CASSARTGGRSYNEQFF.